This T cell receptor beta chain was retrieved from a study of control samples from healthy donors and cancer patients. Using immunoSEQ multiplex PCR, the repertoire was profiled, and TCRdb retains in-frame clones only, with some absent. The table lists 80,000 to 85,000 clones, 70% to 90% of them singletons. From germline, CDR1 is SGHRS and CDR2 YFSETQ. V lost 5 bases and J lost 10; bases outside the gene matches: 5. This CDR3 spans 13 amino acids. This TCR came from a woman aged 50 to 60 in good health. Sequencing input: blood. V and J are TRBV5-1 and TRBJ1-6; 8 nucleotides line up with TRBD1. CDR3 coding DNA: TGCGCCAGCAGAGGGGACAGGACCTCACCCCTCCACTTT. Its translation is CASRGDRTSPLHF.